This TCR beta chain is drawn from a study of blood T cell repertoires in COVID-19. As for the study in general: PBMCs, B-cell-depleted T cells, or T cells provided the cDNA or gDNA that made up the material.

This clone occurred once. Clones were sequenced by immunoSEQ multiplex PCR, and TCRdb holds only the in-frame ones, with some missing. Among about 30,000 clones listed, about 88% were seen once. Germline V gene lookup returns CDR1 LGHNA and CDR2 YNFKEQ. The CDR3 consists of 17 residues. V trimming: 2 bases; J trimming: 9 bases; junction bases outside the gene matches: 11. J is TRBJ2-5 and V is TRBV4-2; 14 bases fit TRBD2. The specimen was peripheral blood. The source is a human donor in a cohort sampled during active COVID-19. The donor label of this sample is uncertain. CDR3 sequence: CASSQPPGTSGSLAQYF. The CDR3 DNA is TGTGCCAGCAGCCAACCCCCGGGGACTAGCGGGAGTTTGGCCCAGTACTTC.